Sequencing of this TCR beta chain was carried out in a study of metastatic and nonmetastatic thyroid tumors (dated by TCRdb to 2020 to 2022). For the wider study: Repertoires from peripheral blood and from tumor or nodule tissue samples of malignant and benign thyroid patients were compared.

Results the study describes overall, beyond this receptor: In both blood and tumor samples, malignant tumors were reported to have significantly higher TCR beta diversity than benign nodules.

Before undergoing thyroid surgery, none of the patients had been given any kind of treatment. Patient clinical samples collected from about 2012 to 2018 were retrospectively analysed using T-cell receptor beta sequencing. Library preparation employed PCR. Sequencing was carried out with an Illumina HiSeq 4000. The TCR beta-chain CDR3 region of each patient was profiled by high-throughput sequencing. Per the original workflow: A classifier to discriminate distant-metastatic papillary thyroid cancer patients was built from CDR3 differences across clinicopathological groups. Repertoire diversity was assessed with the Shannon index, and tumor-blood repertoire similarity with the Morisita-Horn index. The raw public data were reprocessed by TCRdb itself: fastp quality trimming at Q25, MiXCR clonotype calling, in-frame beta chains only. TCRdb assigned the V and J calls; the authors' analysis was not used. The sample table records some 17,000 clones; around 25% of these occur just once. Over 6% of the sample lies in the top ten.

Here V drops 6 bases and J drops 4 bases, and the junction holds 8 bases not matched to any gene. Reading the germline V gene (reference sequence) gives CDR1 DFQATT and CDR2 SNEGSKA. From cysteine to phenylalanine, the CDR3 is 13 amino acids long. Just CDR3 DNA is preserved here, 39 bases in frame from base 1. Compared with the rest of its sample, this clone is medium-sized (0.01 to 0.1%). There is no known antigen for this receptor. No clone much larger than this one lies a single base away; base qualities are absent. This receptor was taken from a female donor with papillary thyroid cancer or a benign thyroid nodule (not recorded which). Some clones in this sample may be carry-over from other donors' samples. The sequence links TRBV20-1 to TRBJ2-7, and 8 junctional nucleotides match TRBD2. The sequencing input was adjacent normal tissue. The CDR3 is CSAVAGFAYEQYF. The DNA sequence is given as TGCAGTGCCGTAGCGGGATTTGCGTACGAGCAGTACTTC.